These 18 T cell receptor beta chains were all obtained from the same sample, sequenced in a study of CD8 T cells in ankylosing spondylitis. TCRdb recomputed calls from the 5' RACE reads with MiXCR, one row per CDR3 protein. The sample lists about 42,000 distinct CDR3 sequences; approximately 2.6% were seen once. Sequenced material: blood, either unsorted or a sorted T cell fraction (not recorded which). The receptors originated from a male donor with ankylosing spondylitis or in good health (not recorded which).

The table lists this clonotype with many counts. The chain carries TRBV9 and TRBJ1-1, with D perhaps matching TRBD1 (6 bases). Germline values: CDR1 SGDLS, CDR2 YYNGEE. The CDR3 is made up of 15 amino acids. Deletions cut 0 bases from V and 6 bases from J, with 15 bases between. The CDR3 reads CASSVGGGARSEAFF. Written as DNA, the CDR3 is TGTGCCAGCAGCGTAGGAGGGGGGGCTCGGTCTGAAGCTTTCTTT.

This clonotype appeared many times. The genes are TRBV9 and TRBJ1-2; D may be TRBD1 (5 bases). The V gene's germline CDR1 is SGDLS and CDR2 YYNGEE. Trimming removed 1 base at V and 5 bases at J, with 12 bases between. The CDR3 loop spans 14 amino acids. The CDR3 protein is CASSVSGTAYGYTF. The CDR3 DNA reads TGTGCCAGCAGCGTATCCGGGACCGCTTATGGCTACACCTTC.

Ten or more counts support this clonotype. V and J are TRBV9 and TRBJ2-1; TRBD2 might be the D (5 bases). The CDR3 covers 17 residues. V lost 3 bases and J 0 bases, leaving 16 bases between the germline ends. Germline CDR1 SGDLS, CDR2 YYNGEE. CDR3: CASSAPPRGPSYNEQFF. The CDR3 nucleotides read TGTGCCAGCAGCGCGCCCCCTCGGGGTCCCTCCTACAATGAGCAGTTCTTC.

This clonotype showed up many times. The J gene is TRBJ1-4, the V gene TRBV9; D gene ambiguous. Deletions cut 5 bases from V and 4 bases from J, with 15 bases between. The germline V gene encodes CDR1 SGDLS and CDR2 YYNGEE. The CDR3 has 15 amino acids. CDR3 in DNA: TGTGCCAGCAGTGACACCGGAATCCTTAATGAAAAACTGTTTTTT. Translated: CASSDTGILNEKLFF.

As concerns this clonotype: A much more abundant neighbour one base away suggests this may be a read error. This rearrangement joins TRBV9 to TRBJ2-5, with D possibly matching TRBD2 (6 bases). The CDR3 runs 17 residues. Germline V gene sequence: CDR1 SGDLS, CDR2 YYNGEE. Here the CDR3 reads CASSEGRRERTGESQYF. The CDR3 DNA sequence: TGTGCCAGCAGCGAGGGGAGGAGGGAAAGGACTGGAGAGTCCCAGTACTTC.

This clonotype showed up many times. The chain employs TRBV9 and TRBJ2-7; TRBD2 might be the D (6 bases). The CDR3 loop spans 12 amino acids. Germline V lookup: CDR1 SGDLS, CDR2 YYNGEE. V gave up 2 bases and J gave up 7 bases, with 10 bases separating them. The CDR3 DNA follows: TGTGCCAGCAGCGTCGGGGGTGGGGAGCAGTACTTC. It codes for CASSVGGGEQYF.

The table lists this clonotype with many counts. The chain links TRBV9 to TRBJ2-7, with a tentative D call TRBD1 (5 bases). Germline assignment: CDR1 SGDLS and CDR2 YYNGEE. V lost 2 bases and J lost 2, with 11 bases in between. CDR3 size: 14 residues. The CDR3 sequence is CASSVRAGAYEQYF. CDR3 nucleotide sequence: TGTGCCAGCAGCGTCAGGGCTGGTGCCTACGAGCAGTACTTC.

This clonotype was recorded at least ten times. The V gene is TRBV9, the J gene TRBJ1-5, with 7 bases matching TRBD1. V was clipped by 3 bases and J by 7 bases; unmatched bases: 7. This CDR3 has 14 amino acids. Germline V CDR1 and CDR2: SGDLS, YYNGEE. This CDR3 is CASSAQQGWQPQHF. CDR3 sequence (DNA): TGTGCCAGCAGCGCTCAACAGGGGTGGCAGCCCCAGCATTTT.

This clonotype was recorded many times. The chain links TRBV9 to TRBJ2-1, with 9 bases that match TRBD2. Germline assignment: CDR1 SGDLS and CDR2 YYNGEE. Unmatched junction bases numbered 4, after V lost 0 bases and J lost 3 bases. The CDR3 spans 16 residues. The DNA of the CDR3 is TGTGCCAGCAGCGTAGAATCTAGCGGGATCTACAATGAGCAGTTCTTC. This translates into CASSVESSGIYNEQFF. The variable domain in full, with the rest retrieved from reference TRBV9 and TRBJ2-1, is DSGVTQTPKHLITATGQRVTLRCSPRSGDLSVYWYQQSLDQGLQFLIQYYNGEERAKGNILERFSAQQFPDLHSELNLSSLELGDSALYFCASSVESSGIYNEQFFGPGTRLTVL.

In this sample, this clonotype turned up many times. The chain uses TRBV9 and TRBJ2-1; D gene ambiguous. CDR3 size: 12 residues. V dropped 0 bases and J dropped 10 bases, with 8 bases sitting between them. Germline lookup yields CDR1 SGDLS and CDR2 YYNGEE. The CDR3 DNA reads TGTGCCAGCAGCGTAGGTGCGACCGAGCAGTTCTTC. It encodes CASSVGATEQFF.

This clonotype was found many times. CDR3 in amino acids: CASSVSPTDTQYF. CDR3 in DNA: TGTGCCAGCAGCGTATCTCCCACTGATACGCAGTATTTT. This chain uses TRBV9 with TRBJ2-3; no definite D call. Germline values: CDR1 SGDLS, CDR2 YYNGEE. The V and J ends lost 1 base and 6 bases respectively, with 9 bases between them. The CDR3 totals 13 residues.

This clonotype was seen repeatedly, ten times or more. The gene calls are TRBV9 and TRBJ2-3, with 8 bases that match TRBD2. With V trimmed by 3 bases and J by 5 bases, 5 bases remained unmatched. This CDR3 region has 14 residues. CDR1 SGDLS and CDR2 YYNGEE come from the germline V gene. This CDR3 reads CASSEAGVGDTQYF. CDR3 sequence (DNA): TGTGCCAGCAGCGAAGCGGGAGTTGGAGATACGCAGTATTTT.

This clonotype was detected many times. This sequence joins TRBV9 and TRBJ1-1; D is uncertain. CDR3 size: 15 residues. V was trimmed by 4 bases and J by 1 base, leaving 14 bases between them. Germline lookup yields CDR1 SGDLS and CDR2 YYNGEE. The CDR3 sequence: CASSPRPQTNTEAFF. The CDR3 DNA is TGTGCCAGCAGCCCCAGACCACAGACGAACACTGAAGCTTTCTTT.

The genes are TRBV9 and TRBJ2-6; the D gene could be TRBD1 or TRBD2 (5 bases each). The CDR3 covers 13 residues. Germline lookup yields CDR1 SGDLS and CDR2 YYNGEE. Trimming cost V 3 bases and J 12 bases, with 13 bases left between them. The CDR3 DNA is TGTGCCAGCAGCGCCGACCACGGGACCGTCCTGACTTTC. Protein sequence: CASSADHGTVLTF.

The table lists this clonotype with many counts. The chain links TRBV9 to TRBJ2-2; 8 nucleotides agree with TRBD2. This CDR3 region has 16 residues. V was pared by 0 bases and J by 5 bases, with 6 bases of the junction left unmatched. The germline V gene has CDR1 SGDLS and CDR2 YYNGEE. The CDR3: CASSVAGSGSTGELFF. In DNA form, the CDR3 reads TGTGCCAGCAGCGTAGCTGGGAGCGGGAGTACCGGGGAGCTGTTTTTT.

This clonotype has a handful of counts. CDR3 in amino acids: CASSVVSENSPLHF. The CDR3 DNA follows: TGTGCCAGCAGCGTAGTCAGCGAGAATTCACCCCTCCACTTT. The chain employs TRBV9 and TRBJ1-6; D is unresolved. The CDR3 runs to 14 residues. Between the trimmed V and J ends, which lost 0 bases and 7 bases, there was a span of 8 bases. Germline-derived CDR1 and CDR2 are SGDLS and YYNGEE. Complete variable domain (other parts from reference TRBV9 and TRBJ1-6): DSGVTQTPKHLITATGQRVTLRCSPRSGDLSVYWYQQSLDQGLQFLIQYYNGEERAKGNILERFSAQQFPDLHSELNLSSLELGDSALYFCASSVVSENSPLHFGNGTRLTVT.

There are many counts of this clonotype. The chain recombines TRBV9 with TRBJ2-3, with D possibly being TRBD2 (6 bases). Germline V gene data show CDR1 as SGDLS and CDR2 as YYNGEE. CDR3 length: 15 amino acids. V was cut by 2 bases and J by 1 base, with 11 bases left in between. DNA of the CDR3: TGTGCCAGCAGCGTGAGGAGGGCCGGCACAGATACGCAGTATTTT. This gives the protein CASSVRRAGTDTQYF.

This chain joins TRBV9 and TRBJ2-3; 7 bases match TRBD2. The germline V gene encodes CDR1 SGDLS and CDR2 YYNGEE. The ends lost 0 bases at V and 4 bases at J; junction bases unmatched: 8. The length of the CDR3 is 16 residues. In DNA form, the CDR3 reads TGTGCCAGCAGCGTAGCCGGCGGACTAGTTCCAGATACGCAGTATTTT. Translated, it gives CASSVAGGLVPDTQYF.